This T cell receptor beta chain was observed in a study of blood T cell repertoires in COVID-19. Original processing methods: Amplification of reference gene primers provided the estimated nucleated cell counts. Assay used: immunoSEQ multiplex PCR; TCRdb lists only in-frame clones, some missing. V and J calls and clone size are given by that table; D and trimming were obtained from the DNA. The table lists over 300,000 clones, more than 70% of them singletons. The sequencing sample was made of peripheral blood. This clonotype was sampled from a woman aged 45-65 years with acute or convalescent COVID-19.

The CDR3 DNA reads as TGTGCCAGCTCCCTCACGGGACAGATACAAGAGACCCAGTACTTC. Protein product: CASSLTGQIQETQYF. The chain combines TRBV7-2 with TRBJ2-5; 7 bases fit TRBD1. CDR1 is SGHTA, CDR2 FQGNSA, per germline. V shed 8 bases, J shed 2 bases, and the junction held 11 bases outside the gene matches. The CDR3 sequence is 15 residues long.